This TCR beta chain was sequenced for a study of early T cells in non-severe SARS-CoV-2 infection. J lost 5 bases, V lost 2 bases, and 4 bases had no gene match. Germline loops: CDR1 MNHEY, CDR2 SVGAGI. The CDR3 is 14 residues long. Individual cDNA molecules each received unique molecular identifiers attached to them. MiXCR, run by TCRdb on the 5' RACE reads, gives a single entry per CDR3 protein. The data show roughly 86,000 distinct CDR3 sequences, roughly 5.7% seen once. At least ten counts were recorded for this clonotype. Sequenced: whole blood. This rearrangement joins TRBV6-5 to TRBJ2-5; 8 bases agree with TRBD1. The clonotype comes from an adult who was a healthcare worker with PCR-confirmed SARS-CoV-2 infection or an uninfected control (not recorded which). The CDR3 region has the DNA TGTGCCAGCAGTTACCCAGGGGGCGGGGAGACCCAGTACTTC. Translated, it gives CASSYPGGGETQYF.